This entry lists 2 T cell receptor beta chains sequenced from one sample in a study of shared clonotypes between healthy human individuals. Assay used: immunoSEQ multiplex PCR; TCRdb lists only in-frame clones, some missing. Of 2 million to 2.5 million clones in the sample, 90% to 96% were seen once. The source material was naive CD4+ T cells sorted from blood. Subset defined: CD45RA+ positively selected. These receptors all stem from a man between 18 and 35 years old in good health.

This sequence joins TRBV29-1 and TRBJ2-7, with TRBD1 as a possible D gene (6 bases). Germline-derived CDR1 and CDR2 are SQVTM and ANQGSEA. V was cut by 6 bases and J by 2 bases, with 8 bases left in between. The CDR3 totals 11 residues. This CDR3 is CSVGAAYEQYF. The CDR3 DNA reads TGCAGCGTGGGGGCGGCCTACGAGCAGTACTTC.

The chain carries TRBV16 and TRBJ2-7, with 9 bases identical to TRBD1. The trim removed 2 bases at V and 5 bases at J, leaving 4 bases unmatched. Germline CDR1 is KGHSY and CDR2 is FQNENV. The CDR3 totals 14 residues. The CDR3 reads CASSQVGTGNEQYF. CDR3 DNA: TGTGCCAGCAGCCAAGTTGGGACAGGGAACGAGCAGTACTTC.